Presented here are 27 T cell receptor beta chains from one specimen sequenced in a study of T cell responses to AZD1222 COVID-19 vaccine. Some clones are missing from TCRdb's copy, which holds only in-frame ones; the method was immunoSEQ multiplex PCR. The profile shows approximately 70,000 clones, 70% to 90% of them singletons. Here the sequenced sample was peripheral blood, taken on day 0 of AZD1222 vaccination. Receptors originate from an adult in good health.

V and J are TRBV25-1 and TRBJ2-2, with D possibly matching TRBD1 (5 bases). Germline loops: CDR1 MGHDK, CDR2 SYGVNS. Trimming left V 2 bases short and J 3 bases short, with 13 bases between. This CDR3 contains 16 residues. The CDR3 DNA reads TGTGCCAGCAGTGAAGTAGGGGCAGAATACACCGGGGAGCTGTTTTTT. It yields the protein CASSEVGAEYTGELFF.

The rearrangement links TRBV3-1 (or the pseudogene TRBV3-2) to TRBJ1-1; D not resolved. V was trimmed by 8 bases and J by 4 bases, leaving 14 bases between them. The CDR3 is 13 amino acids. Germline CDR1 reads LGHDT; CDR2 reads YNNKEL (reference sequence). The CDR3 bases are TGTGCCAGCGTTGACCCACTGAGCACTGAAGCTTTCTTT. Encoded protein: CASVDPLSTEAFF.

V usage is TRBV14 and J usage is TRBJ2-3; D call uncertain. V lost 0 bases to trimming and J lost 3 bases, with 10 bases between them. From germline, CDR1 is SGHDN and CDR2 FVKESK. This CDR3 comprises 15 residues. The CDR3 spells CASSQDRHQTDTQYF. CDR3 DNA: TGTGCCAGCAGCCAAGATCGGCACCAAACAGATACGCAGTATTTT.

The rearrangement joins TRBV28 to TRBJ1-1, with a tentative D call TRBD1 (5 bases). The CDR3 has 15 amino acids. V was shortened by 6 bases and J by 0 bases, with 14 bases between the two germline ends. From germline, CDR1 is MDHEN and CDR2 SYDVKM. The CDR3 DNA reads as TGTGCCAGCAGGGTAACGGGACGGTTGAACACTGAAGCTTTCTTT. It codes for CASRVTGRLNTEAFF.

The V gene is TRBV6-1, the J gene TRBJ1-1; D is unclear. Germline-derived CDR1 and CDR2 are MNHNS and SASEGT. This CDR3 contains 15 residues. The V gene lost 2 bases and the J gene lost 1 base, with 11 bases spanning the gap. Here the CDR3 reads CASSESGRPNTEAFF. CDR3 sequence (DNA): TGTGCCAGCAGTGAATCTGGCAGGCCGAACACTGAAGCTTTCTTT.

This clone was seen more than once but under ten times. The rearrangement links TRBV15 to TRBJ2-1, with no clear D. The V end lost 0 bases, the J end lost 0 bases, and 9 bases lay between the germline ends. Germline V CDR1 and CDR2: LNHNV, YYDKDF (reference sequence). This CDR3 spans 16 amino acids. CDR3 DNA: TGTGCCACCAGCAGAGAAAGGTTAGGCTCCTACAATGAGCAGTTCTTC. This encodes CATSRERLGSYNEQFF. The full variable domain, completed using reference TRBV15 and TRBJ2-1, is DAMVIQNPRYQVTQFGKPVTLSCSQTLNHNVMYWYQQKSSQAPKLLFHYYDKDFNNEADTPDNFQSRRPNTSFCFLDIRSPGLGDTAMYLCATSRERLGSYNEQFFGPGTRLTVL.

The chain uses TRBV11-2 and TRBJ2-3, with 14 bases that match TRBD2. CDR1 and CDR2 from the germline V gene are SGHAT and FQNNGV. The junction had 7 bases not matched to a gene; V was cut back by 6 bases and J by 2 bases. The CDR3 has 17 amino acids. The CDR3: CASRGLAGAKPTDTQYF. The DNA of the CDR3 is TGTGCCAGCAGGGGACTAGCGGGGGCCAAACCCACAGATACGCAGTATTTT.

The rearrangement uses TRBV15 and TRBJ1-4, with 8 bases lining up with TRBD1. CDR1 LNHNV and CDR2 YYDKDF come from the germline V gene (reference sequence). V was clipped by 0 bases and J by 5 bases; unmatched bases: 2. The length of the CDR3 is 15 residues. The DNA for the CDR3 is TGTGCCACCAGCAGAGATGGGACAGGAAATGAAAAACTGTTTTTT. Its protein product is CATSRDGTGNEKLFF.

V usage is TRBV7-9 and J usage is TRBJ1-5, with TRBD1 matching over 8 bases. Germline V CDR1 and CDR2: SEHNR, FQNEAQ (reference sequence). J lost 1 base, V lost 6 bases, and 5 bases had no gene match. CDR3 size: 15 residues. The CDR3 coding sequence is TGTGCCAGCAGGAATCGACAGGGGAGCAATCAGCCCCAGCATTTT. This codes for CASRNRQGSNQPQHF.

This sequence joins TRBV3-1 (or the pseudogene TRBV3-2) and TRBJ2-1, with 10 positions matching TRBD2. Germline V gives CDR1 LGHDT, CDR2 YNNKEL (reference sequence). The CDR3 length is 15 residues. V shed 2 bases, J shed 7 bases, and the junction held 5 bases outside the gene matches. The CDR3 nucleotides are TGTGCCAGCAGCCAAATCGTAGCGGGAGGAAATGAGCAGTTCTTC. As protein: CASSQIVAGGNEQFF.

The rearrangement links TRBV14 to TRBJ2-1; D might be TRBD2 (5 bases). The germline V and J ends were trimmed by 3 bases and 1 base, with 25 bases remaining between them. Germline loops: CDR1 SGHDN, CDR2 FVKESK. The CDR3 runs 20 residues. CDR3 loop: CASSQIAYLEAGQSYNEQFF. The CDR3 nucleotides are TGTGCCAGCAGCCAGATCGCGTACTTGGAGGCAGGTCAATCCTACAATGAGCAGTTCTTC.

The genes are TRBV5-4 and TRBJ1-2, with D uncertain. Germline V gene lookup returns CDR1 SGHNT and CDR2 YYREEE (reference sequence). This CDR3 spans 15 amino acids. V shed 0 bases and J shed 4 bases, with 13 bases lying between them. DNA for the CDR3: TGTGCCAGCAGCTTGGCCGAGAATCCCCTCTATGGCTACACCTTC. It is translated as CASSLAENPLYGYTF.

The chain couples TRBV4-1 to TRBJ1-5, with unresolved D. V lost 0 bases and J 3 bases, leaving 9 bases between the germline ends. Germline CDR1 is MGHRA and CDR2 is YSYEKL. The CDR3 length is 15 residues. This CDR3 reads CASSQEEEPNQPQHF. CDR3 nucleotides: TGCGCCAGCAGCCAAGAAGAGGAACCCAATCAGCCCCAGCATTTT.

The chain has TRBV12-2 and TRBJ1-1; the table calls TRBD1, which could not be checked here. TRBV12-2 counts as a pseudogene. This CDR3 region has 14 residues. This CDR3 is CASLNGQANTEAFF. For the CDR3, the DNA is TGTGCAAGTCTCAACGGACAGGCGAACACTGAAGCTTTCTTT.

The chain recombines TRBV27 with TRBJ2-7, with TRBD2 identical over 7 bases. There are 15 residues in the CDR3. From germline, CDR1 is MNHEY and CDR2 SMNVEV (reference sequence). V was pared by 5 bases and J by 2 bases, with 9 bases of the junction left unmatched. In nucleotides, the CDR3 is TGTGCCAGCAGTCCCCGCGGCGGGGGACCCTACGAGCAGTACTTC. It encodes CASSPRGGGPYEQYF.

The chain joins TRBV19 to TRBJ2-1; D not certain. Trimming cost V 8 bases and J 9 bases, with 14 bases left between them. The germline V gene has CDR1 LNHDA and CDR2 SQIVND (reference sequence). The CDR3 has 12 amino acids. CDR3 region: CASYSDTSEQFF. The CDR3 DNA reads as TGTGCCAGTTACTCCGACACTTCTGAGCAGTTCTTC. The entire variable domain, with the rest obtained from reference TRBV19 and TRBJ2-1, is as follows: DGGITQSPKYLFRKEGQNVTLSCEQNLNHDAMYWYRQDPGQGLRLIYYSQIVNDFQKGDIAEGYSVSREKKESFPLTVTSAQKNPTAFYLCASYSDTSEQFFGPGTRLTVL.

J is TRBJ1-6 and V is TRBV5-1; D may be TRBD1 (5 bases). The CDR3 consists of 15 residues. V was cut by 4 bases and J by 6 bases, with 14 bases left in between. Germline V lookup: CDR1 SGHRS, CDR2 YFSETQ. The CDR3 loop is CASSPTGGFNSPLHF. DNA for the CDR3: TGCGCCAGCAGCCCGACGGGGGGATTTAATTCACCCCTCCACTTT.

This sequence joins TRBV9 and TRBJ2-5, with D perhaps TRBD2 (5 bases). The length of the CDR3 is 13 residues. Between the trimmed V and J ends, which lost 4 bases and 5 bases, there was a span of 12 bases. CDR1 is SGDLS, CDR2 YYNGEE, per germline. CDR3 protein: CASSSRTGETQYF. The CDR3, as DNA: TGTGCCAGCAGCTCTCGGACGGGGGAGACCCAGTACTTC.

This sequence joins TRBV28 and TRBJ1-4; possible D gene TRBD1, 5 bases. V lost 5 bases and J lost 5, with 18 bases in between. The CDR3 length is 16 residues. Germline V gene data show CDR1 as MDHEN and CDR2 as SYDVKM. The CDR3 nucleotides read TGTGCCAGCAGTCTACCTGGTGGGGGGAACAATGAAAAACTGTTTTTT. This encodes CASSLPGGGNNEKLFF.

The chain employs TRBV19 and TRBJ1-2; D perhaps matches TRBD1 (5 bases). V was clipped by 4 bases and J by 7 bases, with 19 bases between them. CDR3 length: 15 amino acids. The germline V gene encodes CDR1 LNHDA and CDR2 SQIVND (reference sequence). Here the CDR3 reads CASSTPGGTLGGYTF. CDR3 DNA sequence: TGTGCCAGTAGTACCCCGGGAGGGACTCTCGGTGGCTACACCTTC.

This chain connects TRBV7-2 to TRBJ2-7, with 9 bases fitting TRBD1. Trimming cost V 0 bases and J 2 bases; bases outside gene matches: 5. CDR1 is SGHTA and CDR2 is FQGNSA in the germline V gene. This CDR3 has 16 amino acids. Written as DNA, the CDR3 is TGTGCCAGCAGCTTAGCTCCGGGACAGGGAACCTACGAGCAGTACTTC. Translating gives CASSLAPGQGTYEQYF.

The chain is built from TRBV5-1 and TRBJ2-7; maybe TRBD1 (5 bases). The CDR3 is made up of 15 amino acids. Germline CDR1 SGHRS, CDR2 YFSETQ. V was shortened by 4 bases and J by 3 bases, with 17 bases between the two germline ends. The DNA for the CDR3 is TGCGCCAGCAGCCTTGGACCCCCAGGGTTCTACGAGCAGTACTTC. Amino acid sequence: CASSLGPPGFYEQYF.

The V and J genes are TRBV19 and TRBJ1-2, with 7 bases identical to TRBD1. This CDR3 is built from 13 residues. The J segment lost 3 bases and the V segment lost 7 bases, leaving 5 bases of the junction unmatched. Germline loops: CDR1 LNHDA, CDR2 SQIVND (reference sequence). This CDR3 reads CASTFDRDYGYTF. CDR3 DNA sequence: TGTGCCAGTACCTTCGACAGGGACTATGGCTACACCTTC.

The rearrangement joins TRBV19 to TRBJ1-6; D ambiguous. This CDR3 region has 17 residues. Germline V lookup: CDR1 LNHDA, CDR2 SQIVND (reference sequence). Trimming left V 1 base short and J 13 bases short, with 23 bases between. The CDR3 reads CASSIGVGSGRGTPLHF. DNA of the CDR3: TGTGCCAGTAGTATAGGGGTCGGCTCTGGACGTGGAACCCCCCTCCACTTT.

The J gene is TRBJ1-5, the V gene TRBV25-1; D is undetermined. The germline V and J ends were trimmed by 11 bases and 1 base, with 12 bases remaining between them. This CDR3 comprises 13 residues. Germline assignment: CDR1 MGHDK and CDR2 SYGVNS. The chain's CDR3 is CALREGSNQPQHF. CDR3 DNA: TGTGCCCTAAGGGAAGGGAGCAATCAGCCCCAGCATTTT. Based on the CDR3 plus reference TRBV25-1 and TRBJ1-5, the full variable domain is EADIYQTPRYLVIGTGKKITLECSQTMGHDKMYWYQQDPGMELHLIHYSYGVNSTEKGDLSSESTVSRIRTEHFPLTLESARPSHTSQYLCALREGSNQPQHFGDGTRLSIL.

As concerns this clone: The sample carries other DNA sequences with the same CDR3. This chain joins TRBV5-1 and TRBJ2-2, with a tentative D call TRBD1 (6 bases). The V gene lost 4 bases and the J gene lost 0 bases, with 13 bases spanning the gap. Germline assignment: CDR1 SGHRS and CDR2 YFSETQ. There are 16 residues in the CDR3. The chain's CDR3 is CASSPGAGANTGELFF. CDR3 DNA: TGCGCCAGCAGCCCCGGGGCAGGGGCGAACACCGGGGAGCTGTTTTTT.

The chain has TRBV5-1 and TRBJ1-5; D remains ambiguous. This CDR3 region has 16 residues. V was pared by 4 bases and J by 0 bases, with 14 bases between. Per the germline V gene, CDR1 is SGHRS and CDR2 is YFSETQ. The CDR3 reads CASSLNRWDSNQPQHF. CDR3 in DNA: TGCGCCAGCAGCCTTAACAGATGGGATAGCAATCAGCCCCAGCATTTT.